There are a few counts of the clone carrying this TCR beta chain. Antigen unknown. TCR beta VDJ and CDR3 profiles were obtained from a genomic DNA template. One entry per CDR3 protein, called by TCRdb with MiXCR from the reads. The repertoire consists of around 290,000 distinct CDR3 sequences, with approximately 60% occurring once and the leading ten covering around 1.2%. The germline V gene has CDR1 MGHDK and CDR2 SYGVNS. Unmatched junction bases numbered 2, after V lost 3 bases and J lost 2 bases. CDR3 length: 14 amino acids. CD8+CD57+ cell expansion had been shown by flow cytometry in patients chosen for sequencing. Among the patients, all had severe acquired aplastic anemia. This sample stems from a study of CD8+CD57+ T cells in acquired aplastic anemia. Study-level information: The sorted CD4+ and CD8+ cells yielded an average about 3.3 ug of DNA.

Regarding the study as a whole: The study identified around 28 CD8+ CDR3 sequences shared by patients and controls. No significant patient-versus-control difference appeared in CD8+ Simpson's diversity.

This rearrangement joins TRBV25-1 to TRBJ2-7; 9 nucleotides align to TRBD2. The sequence came from a human donor with aplastic anemia. The source material was sorted CD4+, CD8+, or CD8+CD57+ T cells (not recorded which) from PBMCs. In DNA, the CDR3 is TGTGCCAGCAGTGAGCGGGGGGGGGCCTACGAGCAGTACTTC. Encoded protein: CASSERGGAYEQYF.